This TCR beta chain was sequenced during a study of blood T cell repertoires in COVID-19. As for the study in general: PBMCs, B-cell-depleted T cells, or T cells provided the cDNA or gDNA that made up the material.

The CDR3 runs to 18 residues. CDR1 and CDR2 (germline): LGHDT, YNNKEL (reference sequence). The V gene end was trimmed by 2 bases and the J gene end by 0 bases; junction bases not matched to a gene: 10. The repertoire was sequenced with immunoSEQ multiplex PCR; TCRdb's copy has only in-frame clones and lacks some. The sample yields 240,000 or so clones, around nine tenths seen once. Study members were between about 18 and 100 years old and lived in 24 US regions. Cohort 3 recovered donors had two negative PCRs, clearance, or symptom resolution. Source material: PBMCs or T cells enriched from blood (not recorded which). The genes are TRBV3-1 (or the pseudogene TRBV3-2) and TRBJ1-3; 7 bases match TRBD1. The TCR comes from a man aged 35 to 55 who had recovered from COVID-19. CDR3 nucleotide sequence: TGTGCCAGCAGCCAACGAGGACAGGCGCTGAGCTCTGGAAACACCATATATTTT. Translation: CASSQRGQALSSGNTIYF.